One sample yielded the 32 T cell receptor beta chains listed below, sequenced in a study of T cell responses to AZD1222 COVID-19 vaccine. Produced via immunoSEQ multiplex PCR; TCRdb's table is partial and in-frame only. The profile covers roughly 140,000 clones, with about 87% appearing a single time and approximately 3.1% taken by the ten largest. The material was peripheral blood, obtained on day 0 of MenACWY control vaccination. These receptors all stem from an adult in good health.

The rearrangement joins TRBV14 to TRBJ1-1; D ambiguous. Germline V CDR1 and CDR2: SGHDN, FVKESK. Trimming left V 6 bases short and J 4 bases short, with 9 bases between. The CDR3 contains 12 residues. The CDR3 protein is CASSHQFTEAFF. CDR3 in DNA: TGTGCCAGCAGTCACCAATTCACTGAAGCTTTCTTT.

Only a few counts were recorded for this clone. The J gene is TRBJ2-7, the V gene TRBV2, with D perhaps matching TRBD1 (6 bases). Germline V lookup: CDR1 SNHLY, CDR2 FYNNEI. CDR3 length equals 14 residues. V lost 6 bases and J lost 0, with 12 bases in between. CDR3 DNA sequence: TGTGCCAGCAGGGGGACAACGCACTCCTACGAGCAGTACTTC. Amino acid sequence: CASRGTTHSYEQYF.

The rearrangement joins TRBV4-3 to TRBJ1-2; no firm D call. The CDR3 has 15 residues. Trimming stripped 1 base from V and 0 bases from J, with 9 bases between. Germline V CDR1 and CDR2: LGHNA, YSLEER. The CDR3 sequence is CASSQVRAANYGYTF. As DNA, the CDR3 is TGCGCCAGCAGCCAAGTCCGGGCCGCTAACTATGGCTACACCTTC.

The chain uses TRBV5-1 and TRBJ2-2; D call uncertain. V was trimmed by 1 base and J by 0 bases, leaving 13 bases between them. CDR1 and CDR2 from the germline V gene are SGHRS and YFSETQ. The CDR3 covers 17 residues. The CDR3 nucleotides are TGCGCCAGCAGCTTGCTCCCAGTAGCCGCGAACACCGGGGAGCTGTTTTTT. This sequence encodes CASSLLPVAANTGELFF.

The V call is TRBV4-3, the J call TRBJ2-1; 11 bases are shared with TRBD2. The germline V gene encodes CDR1 LGHNA and CDR2 YSLEER. Unmatched junction bases numbered 2, after V lost 3 bases and J lost 7 bases. CDR3 length: 14 amino acids. CDR3: CASSQLAGGNEQFF. CDR3 DNA sequence: TGCGCCAGCAGCCAGCTAGCGGGGGGAAATGAGCAGTTCTTC.

The chain has TRBV28 and TRBJ1-2; 7 bases fit TRBD1. The CDR3 sequence is 15 residues long. Per germline, CDR1 MDHEN and CDR2 SYDVKM. Trimming cost V 4 bases and J 4 bases; bases outside gene matches: 9. CDR3 nucleotides: TGTGCCAGCAGTTCCAACCGACAGGGCGGCTATGGCTACACCTTC. It encodes CASSSNRQGGYGYTF.

This chain connects TRBV6-1 to TRBJ1-1; D remains ambiguous. CDR1 and CDR2 (germline): MNHNS, SASEGT. The CDR3 has 13 residues. The V end was cut by 3 bases, the J end by 6 bases, with 11 bases between. The CDR3, as DNA: TGTGCCAGCAGTGAGCGGGGATTGGCTGAAGCTTTCTTT. This gives the protein CASSERGLAEAFF.

The chain has TRBV9 and TRBJ1-2, with no clear D. The germline V gene encodes CDR1 SGDLS and CDR2 YYNGEE. CDR3 length equals 14 residues. V dropped 0 bases and J dropped 3 bases, with 9 bases sitting between them. As DNA, the CDR3 is TGTGCCAGCAGCGTAGATAACCGCGACTATGGCTACACCTTC. It encodes CASSVDNRDYGYTF.

The chain links TRBV28 to TRBJ2-1; D ambiguous. This CDR3 has 14 residues. Germline CDR1 is MDHEN and CDR2 is SYDVKM. Trimming shortened V by 1 base and J by 6 bases, and 10 bases separated the two germline ends. The CDR3, as DNA: TGTGCCAGCAGTTTATACAGCGTCATCAATGAGCAGTTCTTC. It codes for CASSLYSVINEQFF.

The genes are TRBV28 and TRBJ1-3, with TRBD1 matching over 7 bases. The germline V gene encodes CDR1 MDHEN and CDR2 SYDVKM. Unmatched junction bases numbered 10, after V lost 4 bases and J lost 4 bases. The CDR3 covers 16 residues. CDR3 region: CASSSRQGRWGNTIYF. In DNA, the CDR3 is TGTGCCAGCAGTTCACGACAGGGACGTTGGGGAAACACCATATATTTT. Complete variable domain (other parts from reference TRBV28 and TRBJ1-3): DVKVTQSSRYLVKRTGEKVFLECVQDMDHENMFWYRQDPGLGLRLIYFSYDVKMKEKGDIPEGYSVSREKKERFSLILESASTNQTSMYLCASSSRQGRWGNTIYFGEGSWLTVV.

The chain is built from TRBV12-3 or TRBV12-4 and TRBJ1-6; the D is unclear. The V end lost 6 bases, the J end lost 10 bases, and 10 bases lay between the germline ends. The CDR3 is 12 residues long. The CDR3 region has the DNA TGTGCCAGCAGCGAGTTGTACTCACCCCTCCACTTT. Its protein is CASSELYSPLHF.

The genes are TRBV2 and TRBJ2-1, with 9 bases that match TRBD1. The germline V gene has CDR1 SNHLY and CDR2 FYNNEI. The J segment lost 4 bases and the V segment lost 6 bases, leaving 4 bases of the junction unmatched. The CDR3 has 14 residues. The chain's CDR3 is CASRDRGIYNEQFF. The CDR3 nucleotides are TGTGCCAGCAGGGACAGGGGAATATACAATGAGCAGTTCTTC.

The chain carries TRBV20-1 and TRBJ1-1, with D hard to call. Trimming removed 7 bases at V and 5 bases at J, with 11 bases between. CDR1 DFQATT and CDR2 SNEGSKA come from the germline V gene (reference sequence). The CDR3 is 11 amino acids. Here the CDR3 reads CSVPIGTEAFF. As DNA, the CDR3 is TGCAGTGTCCCCATCGGAACTGAAGCTTTCTTT.

This clone was recorded once. The gene calls are TRBV30 and TRBJ2-7; no reliable D call. The CDR3 length is 12 residues. The germline gives CDR1 GTSNPN, CDR2 SVGIG (reference sequence). V was pared by 4 bases and J by 2 bases, with 9 bases between. The DNA of the CDR3 is TGTGCCTGGACGGCCGGAGCCTACGAGCAGTACTTC. It yields the protein CAWTAGAYEQYF. The full variable domain, completed using reference TRBV30 and TRBJ2-7, is SQTIHQWPATLVQPVGSPLSLECTVEGTSNPNLYWYRQAAGRGLQLLFYSVGIGQISSEVPQNLSASRPQDRQFILSSKKLLLSDSGFYLCAWTAGAYEQYFGPGTRLTVT.

This clone was recorded a few times. The V gene is TRBV4-3, the J gene TRBJ2-2, with 7 bases matching TRBD1. The CDR3 is made up of 17 amino acids. With V trimmed by 1 base and J by 3 bases, 8 bases remained unmatched. Germline V gives CDR1 LGHNA, CDR2 YSLEER. CDR3 in amino acids: CASSQGPHGQDTGELFF. CDR3 DNA: TGCGCCAGCAGCCAAGGCCCTCATGGACAGGACACCGGGGAGCTGTTTTTT.

This chain uses TRBV2 with TRBJ1-1, with 7 bases matching TRBD1. Losses at the gene ends were 6 bases for V and 5 bases for J; bases not matched to a gene: 12. Germline V gene data show CDR1 as SNHLY and CDR2 as FYNNEI. The length of the CDR3 is 15 residues. The CDR3 region is CASRVQGSRRTEAFF. The CDR3 DNA reads TGTGCCAGCAGGGTACAGGGGTCACGGAGGACTGAAGCTTTCTTT.

The rearrangement uses TRBV5-1 and TRBJ1-2, with TRBD1 as a possible D gene (5 bases). Trimming cost V 2 bases and J 7 bases, with 21 bases left between them. The CDR3 consists of 16 residues. Germline loops: CDR1 SGHRS, CDR2 YFSETQ. The CDR3 is CASSLGLQVTQGGYTF. The CDR3, as DNA: TGCGCCAGCAGCTTAGGGTTACAGGTCACGCAGGGTGGCTACACCTTC.

This chain joins TRBV21-1 and TRBJ1-2; the listed D gene, TRBD1, was not tested against the DNA. TRBV21-1 is an annotated pseudogene. The CDR3 loop spans 15 amino acids. CDR3 sequence: CASSTPGHPNYGYTF. In DNA form, the CDR3 reads TGTGCCAGCAGCACTCCGGGACACCCCAACTATGGCTACACCTTC.

The rearrangement links TRBV7-8 to TRBJ1-1; D not resolved. The ends were cut back, 4 bases at V and 2 bases at J, with 14 bases in the middle. CDR3 length equals 15 residues. In germline, CDR1 is SGHVS, CDR2 FQNEAQ. The CDR3 here is CASSYVRDPNTEAFF. Written as DNA, the CDR3 is TGTGCCAGCAGCTATGTAAGGGATCCAAACACTGAAGCTTTCTTT.

The CDR3 DNA follows: TGTGCCAGCAGCCAACGGGACAGCCTGTTCGGCACCATATATTTT. It specifies CASSQRDSLFGTIYF. The genes are TRBV4-2 and TRBJ1-3, with 7 bases aligning to TRBD1. With 2 bases clipped from V and 9 bases from J, the junction kept 10 bases outside the gene matches. In germline, CDR1 is LGHNA, CDR2 YNFKEQ. This CDR3 is built from 15 residues.

About this clone: At the DNA level, this CDR3 is encoded by other sequences in the same sample as well. V and J are TRBV28 and TRBJ2-7, with D perhaps TRBD1 (5 bases). Trimming took off 6 bases at V and 1 base at J, with 13 bases between the two ends. Germline V gene sequence: CDR1 MDHEN, CDR2 SYDVKM. There are 14 residues in the CDR3. The CDR3 loop is CASRTRTSSYEQYF. The CDR3 DNA reads as TGTGCCAGCAGAACCAGGACAAGTTCCTACGAGCAGTACTTC.

The rearrangement joins TRBV6-2 or TRBV6-3 to TRBJ1-6; 8 bases map to TRBD1. This CDR3 has 17 amino acids. Germline V gene lookup returns CDR1 MNHEY and CDR2 SVGEGT. Trimming at V came to 6 bases and at J to 5 bases, leaving 12 bases not matched to a gene. This chain's CDR3 is CASSLGQGRIHNSPLHF. As DNA, the CDR3 is TGTGCCAGCAGCCTCGGACAGGGACGAATCCATAATTCACCCCTCCACTTT.

The chain couples TRBV11-2 to TRBJ1-2, with D perhaps TRBD1 (6 bases). The CDR3 runs 12 residues. V was trimmed by 1 base and J by 9 bases, leaving 9 bases between them. From germline, CDR1 is SGHAT and CDR2 FQNNGV. For the CDR3, the DNA is TGTGCCAGCAGCTTAGGGGACACCCGCTACACCTTC. Protein product: CASSLGDTRYTF.

The rearrangement uses TRBV6-2 or TRBV6-3 and TRBJ1-2; 8 bases are a match to TRBD1. CDR1 is MNHEY and CDR2 is SVGEGT in the germline V gene. The V gene end was trimmed by 6 bases and the J gene end by 7 bases; junction bases not matched to a gene: 13. This CDR3 has 15 residues. The CDR3 here is CASSDTLDRERGYTF. In DNA form, the CDR3 reads TGTGCCAGCAGCGATACCCTGGACAGGGAACGTGGCTACACCTTC.

V is TRBV28 and J is TRBJ1-4; TRBD1 might be the D (6 bases). Germline-derived CDR1 and CDR2 are MDHEN and SYDVKM. V shed 9 bases and J shed 7 bases, with 21 bases lying between them. The CDR3 consists of 15 residues. The CDR3 nucleotides are TGTGCCAGTTCTCTCCCGGGGGCTACGAGTGAAAAACTGTTTTTT. This sequence encodes CASSLPGATSEKLFF.

The rearrangement uses TRBV12-3 or TRBV12-4 and TRBJ1-2, with D unclear. The CDR3 length is 12 residues. V shed 3 bases and J shed 8 bases, with 10 bases lying between them. The CDR3 region has the DNA TGTGCCAGCAGTTTCTTGCGGCGAGGCTACACCTTC. Translating it yields CASSFLRRGYTF.

The table lists this clone with a count of one. The V call is TRBV28, the J call TRBJ2-7, with 7 positions matching TRBD1. CDR3 length: 13 residues. J was trimmed by 2 bases and V by 8 bases; bases with no gene match: 6. Looked up from germline, CDR1 is MDHEN and CDR2 is SYDVKM. In nucleotides, the CDR3 is TGTGCCAGCCGTGCAGGGGGACCCTACGAGCAGTACTTC. It is translated as CASRAGGPYEQYF. Using reference TRBV28 and TRBJ2-7 for the parts outside the CDR3, the full variable domain is DVKVTQSSRYLVKRTGEKVFLECVQDMDHENMFWYRQDPGLGLRLIYFSYDVKMKEKGDIPEGYSVSREKKERFSLILESASTNQTSMYLCASRAGGPYEQYFGPGTRLTVT.

The V gene is TRBV7-6, the J gene TRBJ1-1; D unresolved. Germline values: CDR1 SGHVS, CDR2 FNYEAQ. This CDR3 has 13 residues. Trimming cost V 2 bases and J 1 base, with 5 bases left between them. The CDR3 bases are TGTGCCAGCAGCTTATTACAGAACACTGAAGCTTTCTTT. This translates into CASSLLQNTEAFF.

V usage is TRBV3-1 (or the pseudogene TRBV3-2) and J usage is TRBJ2-3; D is unclear. In germline, CDR1 is LGHDT, CDR2 YNNKEL (reference sequence). V was clipped by 4 bases and J by 2 bases, with 13 bases between them. The CDR3 runs to 15 residues. CDR3 region: CASSPSADHTDTQYF. CDR3 in DNA: TGTGCCAGCAGCCCCTCGGCAGACCACACAGATACGCAGTATTTT.

The chain employs TRBV29-1 and TRBJ2-6; perhaps TRBD1 as D (6 bases). The CDR3 has 15 amino acids. Trimming removed 1 base from V and 0 bases from J, with 7 bases in between. Germline V gene sequence: CDR1 SQVTM, CDR2 ANQGSEA. The CDR3 sequence is CSVEVGGSGANVLTF. Written as DNA, the CDR3 is TGCAGCGTTGAAGTAGGGGGCTCTGGGGCCAACGTCCTGACTTTC. Full variable domain (outside the CDR3, taken from reference TRBV29-1 and TRBJ2-6): SAVISQKPSRDICQRGTSLTIQCQVDSQVTMMFWYRQQPGQSLTLIATANQGSEATYESGFVIDKFPISRPNLTFSTLTVSNMSPEDSSIYLCSVEVGGSGANVLTFGAGSRLTVL.

This sequence joins TRBV6-2 or TRBV6-3 and TRBJ2-2; TRBD2 matches at 9 bases. The CDR3 totals 16 residues. Germline V CDR1 and CDR2: MNHEY, SVGEGT. With V trimmed by 1 base and J by 9 bases, 9 bases remained unmatched. The CDR3 region is CASSYWREGRVRELFF. The CDR3 bases are TGTGCCAGCAGTTACTGGCGGGAGGGCCGGGTGCGGGAGCTGTTTTTT.

The chain uses TRBV5-1 and TRBJ1-1; possible D gene TRBD1, 5 bases. This CDR3 is built from 14 residues. Between the trimmed V and J ends, which lost 6 bases and 4 bases, there was a span of 16 bases. Per germline, CDR1 SGHRS and CDR2 YFSETQ. The CDR3 loop reads CASTLEGRRTEAFF. The CDR3, as DNA: TGCGCCAGCACCCTTGAGGGACGTCGCACTGAAGCTTTCTTT.